This T cell receptor beta chain was documented in a study of blood T cell repertoires in COVID-19. Germline CDR1 and CDR2: LGHDT and YNNKEL (reference sequence). There are 14 residues in the CDR3. A remark on this clone: The junction shows a germline mismatch at one end, possibly a read error.

Sequencing was performed with immunoSEQ multiplex PCR; in TCRdb, only in-frame clones are kept and a portion is missing. Of fewer than 200,000 clones listed, nearly 80% are singletons. This sequence originates from a woman aged 70 to 79 with acute or convalescent COVID-19. The chain employs TRBV3-1 (or the pseudogene TRBV3-2) and TRBJ2-7; 11 bases fit TRBD2. Material for sequencing was peripheral blood. CDR3 residues: CASSQRELAGALDF. The CDR3 DNA reads TGTGCCAGCAGCCAACGCGAACTAGCGGGAGCTCTGGACTTC.